One sample yielded the 15 T cell receptor beta chains listed below, sequenced in a study of control samples from healthy donors and cancer patients. Assay used: immunoSEQ multiplex PCR; TCRdb lists only in-frame clones, some missing. The repertoire holds approximately 60,000 clones, with less than 95% as singletons. Sequenced material: PBMCs. These receptor sequences come from a man younger than 45 with colorectal cancer.

In DNA form, the CDR3 reads TGTGCCAGCTCTGCATCGGGTACGAGCACAGATACGCAGTATTTT. It yields the protein CASSASGTSTDTQYF. The V gene is TRBV18, the J gene TRBJ2-3, with D unclear. V was trimmed by 6 bases and J by 0 bases, leaving 13 bases between them. CDR3 length: 15 amino acids. Germline values: CDR1 KGHSH, CDR2 LQKENI.

The J gene is TRBJ2-7, the V gene TRBV5-1; D may be TRBD1 (5 bases). CDR1 SGHRS and CDR2 YFSETQ come from the germline V gene. Trimming removed 4 bases at V and 1 base at J, with 9 bases between. This CDR3 contains 13 residues. CDR3 DNA sequence: TGCGCCAGCAGCCTGACAGCTTCCTACGAGCAGTACTTC. As protein: CASSLTASYEQYF.

The chain employs TRBV7-2 and TRBJ2-3; 12 bases line up with TRBD1. The CDR3 consists of 18 residues. With 5 bases clipped from V and 1 base from J, the junction kept 10 bases outside the gene matches. Germline lookup yields CDR1 SGHTA and CDR2 FQGNSA. The CDR3 DNA follows: TGTGCCAGCAGCGCCGGGACAGGGGGCGCGGCGGGCACAGATACGCAGTATTTT. Its translation is CASSAGTGGAAGTDTQYF.

In this sample, this clone turned up once. The CDR3 spells CASSSRGYDYGYTF. The CDR3 nucleotides read TGTGCCAGCAGTTCCAGGGGGTACGACTATGGCTACACCTTC. The chain couples TRBV5-5 to TRBJ1-2, with 7 bases fitting TRBD1. J lost 3 bases, V lost 5 bases, and 7 bases had no gene match. Germline CDR1 and CDR2: SGHKS and YYEKEE (reference sequence). This CDR3 region has 14 residues.

V gene TRBV15 combines with J gene TRBJ2-7; D is unresolved. The CDR3 runs 14 residues. V was pared by 1 base and J by 1 base, with 8 bases between. Germline V lookup: CDR1 LNHNV, CDR2 YYDKDF (reference sequence). The CDR3 DNA reads TGTGCCACCAGCAGAGGAGGCAGTTCCTACGAGCAGTACGTC. Translated, it gives CATSRGGSSYEQYV.

The rearrangement links TRBV6-5 to TRBJ2-5, with D tentatively TRBD1 (5 bases). CDR1 MNHEY and CDR2 SVGAGI come from the germline V gene. The CDR3 consists of 15 residues. Trimming shortened V by 6 bases and J by 2 bases, and 16 bases separated the two germline ends. CDR3 in DNA: TGTGCCAGCAGCCGCACGCGAGACAGACAAGAGACCCAGTACTTC. Its protein product is CASSRTRDRQETQYF.

The chain has TRBV6-6 and TRBJ2-7, with D possibly matching TRBD1 (6 bases). CDR3 length: 15 amino acids. Germline assignment: CDR1 MNHNY and CDR2 SVGAGI (reference sequence). V was shortened by 2 bases and J by 0 bases, with 11 bases between the two germline ends. The CDR3 sequence: CASSYQGYSSYEQYV. The CDR3, as DNA: TGTGCCAGCAGTTACCAGGGGTACAGCTCCTACGAGCAGTACGTC.

DNA for the CDR3: TGTGCCAGCAGCCGGGGGACTAGCGGGGATTTCGCGAACACCGGGGAGCTGTTTTTT. Translation gives CASSRGTSGDFANTGELFF. The V call is TRBV4-2, the J call TRBJ2-2, with 13 positions matching TRBD2. The ends lost 4 bases at V and 0 bases at J; junction bases unmatched: 8. Germline V CDR1 and CDR2: LGHNA, YNFKEQ. The CDR3 is 19 residues long.

The genes are TRBV29-1 and TRBJ1-4; 10 bases are shared with TRBD1. The J segment lost 7 bases and the V segment lost 7 bases, leaving 15 bases of the junction unmatched. There are 16 residues in the CDR3. CDR1 and CDR2 from the germline V gene are SQVTM and ANQGSEA. CDR3 sequence: CSATGTGAGAGEKLFF. The CDR3 DNA is TGCAGCGCCACCGGGACAGGGGCCGGGGCTGGTGAAAAACTGTTTTTT.

The chain has TRBV6-6 and TRBJ1-1, with 7 positions matching TRBD1. Trimming removed 4 bases from V and 3 bases from J; junction bases left unmatched: 5. Germline V gene lookup returns CDR1 MNHNY and CDR2 SVGAGI (reference sequence). The CDR3 has 14 residues. DNA of the CDR3: TGTGCCAGCAGTTTCAGGGGGACCGACACTGAAGCTTTCTTT. This codes for CASSFRGTDTEAFF.

The rearrangement uses TRBV5-4 and TRBJ1-1; D is ambiguous. Germline CDR1 reads SGHNT; CDR2 reads YYREEE (reference sequence). The CDR3 totals 13 residues. Trimming shortened V by 4 bases and J by 2 bases, and 9 bases separated the two germline ends. The CDR3, as DNA: TGTGCCAGCAGCGCACCAGCAAACACTGAAGCTTTCTTT. Amino acids: CASSAPANTEAFF. The entire variable domain, with the rest obtained from reference TRBV5-4 and TRBJ1-1, is as follows: ETGVTQSPTHLIKTRGQQVTLRCSSQSGHNTVSWYQQALGQGPQFIFQYYREEENGRGNFPPRFSGLQFPNYSSELNVNALELDDSALYLCASSAPANTEAFFGQGTRLTVV.

The V and J genes are TRBV6-1 and TRBJ2-7; TRBD1 or TRBD2 may be the D gene (6 bases each). The V gene lost 2 bases and the J gene lost 2 bases, with 13 bases spanning the gap. The CDR3 consists of 15 residues. Germline CDR1 and CDR2: MNHNS and SASEGT. The CDR3 sequence: CASSELPGATYEQYF. CDR3 coding DNA: TGTGCCAGCAGTGAACTTCCGGGGGCAACCTACGAGCAGTACTTC.

V and J are TRBV18 and TRBJ2-6, with D unclear. CDR1 is KGHSH, CDR2 LQKENI, per germline. Trimming pared 4 bases from V and 0 bases from J, leaving 4 bases between. The CDR3 runs 14 residues. The chain's CDR3 is CASSRPSGANVLTF. CDR3 DNA: TGTGCCAGCTCACGACCCTCTGGGGCCAACGTCCTGACTTTC.

V gene TRBV6-5 combines with J gene TRBJ1-5; D possibly corresponds to TRBD1 (6 bases). Trimming left V 6 bases short and J 7 bases short, with 16 bases between. Germline-derived CDR1 and CDR2 are MNHEY and SVGAGI. The CDR3 has 14 amino acids. CDR3 residues: CASSPYGGDQPQHF. In DNA form, the CDR3 reads TGTGCCAGCAGCCCCTACGGGGGCGACCAGCCCCAGCATTTT.

The chain uses TRBV19 and TRBJ1-1, with TRBD1 matching over 8 bases. V lost 5 bases to trimming and J lost 4 bases; unmatched junction nucleotides: 6. In germline, CDR1 is LNHDA, CDR2 SQIVND (reference sequence). This CDR3 is built from 14 residues. CDR3 in amino acids: CASSSGDRGTEAFF. The CDR3 nucleotides are TGTGCCAGTAGTTCTGGAGACAGGGGCACTGAAGCTTTCTTT.